This T cell receptor (beta chain) was recorded in a study of regulatory T cells. Notes on this clone: Its specificity is unknown.

Study results and limitations: Hydrophobic residues at CDR3 positions 6 and 7 were enriched in conventional CD4+ T cells of CD3G-deficient patients.

Patients aged 2 to 39 years had fewer naive T cells. Sorting split CD4+ cells into CD25-high CD127-low Tregs and CD25-low CD127-high conventional T cells. The germline CDR1 and CDR2 sequences are MDHEN and SYDVKM. The CDR3 consists of 14 residues. V was clipped by 6 bases and J by 2 bases, with 10 bases between them. Primers: 52 TRBV forward and 13 TRBJ reverse. TCRdb's copy holds only in-frame clones and misses some; the assay was immunoSEQ multiplex PCR. The sample has about 34,000 clones, more than 85% seen once; the top ten hold about 0.99%. The material sequenced was conventional CD4+ T cells sorted from blood. The rearrangement joins TRBV28 to TRBJ2-2; a weak D match, TRBD2 (5 bases). This TCR was sampled from a child aged 2-15 years with CD3G deficiency. The CDR3 sequence: CASRPRGNTGELFF. The CDR3 DNA reads TGTGCCAGCAGACCCCGGGGAAACACCGGGGAGCTGTTTTTT.